The rows below give T cell receptor beta chains drawn from one sample of a study of blood T cell repertoires in COVID-19. The method was immunoSEQ multiplex PCR; TCRdb's version includes in-frame clones alone and lacks a portion of them. The data contain 240,000 or so clones, around 83% of them singletons. Sequencing was done on a sample of peripheral blood. The receptors shown here come from an older woman with active or convalescent COVID-19. CDR3s leave out the opening cysteine and the closing phenylalanine or tryptophan. The listing skips clone size in some rows; elsewhere it reads once, few, many or a size class.

>TRBJ1-2|NA|TRBV29-1
SALQGLANYGYT
>TRBJ2-1|NA|TRBV7-2
ASSFSGVGYNEQF
>TRBJ2-1|NA|TRBV5-1
ASSPGDSYNEQF
>TRBJ2-1|NA|TRBV7-7
ASSSTSGGSDKQF
>TRBJ2-7|NA|TRBV6-5
ASKLAGVSGEQY
>TRBJ1-2|NA|TRBV6-5
ASRKQGYGYGYT
>TRBJ2-2|NA|TRBV29-1
SVWESGELF
>TRBJ2-5|NA|TRBV7-8
ASSFRGQARRETQY
>TRBJ1-1|NA|TRBV27
ASSLLGGQAF
>TRBJ2-6|NA|TRBV2
ASSPRGSGANVLT
>TRBJ1-5|NA|TRBV6-1
ASSEVGGGQPQH
>TRBJ1-1|NA|TRBV5-4
ASSLNSEAF
>TRBJ2-3|NA|TRBV2
ASSRTSVGTDTQY
>TRBJ1-6|NA|TRBV4-1
ASSQRPDRAYNSPLH
>TRBJ1-2|NA|TRBV27
ASRTGSPPFYYGYT
>TRBJ1-6|NA|TRBV6-2/TRBV6-3
ASSTRTGDRYLNSPLH
>TRBJ2-5|NA|TRBV6-2/TRBV6-3
ASSSGTGVGYFEETQY
>TRBJ2-5|NA|TRBV7-8
ASSPGQGETQY
>TRBJ1-5|many|TRBV5-1
ASSLELNQPQH
>TRBJ1-2|NA|TRBV6-2/TRBV6-3
ASSYSPGQGARANYGYT
>TRBJ2-1|NA|TRBV29-1
SVAGLAGGPGNEQF
>TRBJ2-1|NA|TRBV7-9
ASSLGSGGLSSYNEQF
>TRBJ1-2|NA|TRBV7-2
ASSTRQGGGYT
>TRBJ1-1|few|TRBV29-1
SVDRGGMSEAF
>TRBJ1-2|NA|TRBV7-9
ASSLTPLVQGKLGNT
>TRBJ2-7|NA|TRBV27
ASSPSGGTYEQY
>TRBJ2-3|NA|TRBV7-2
ASTGGGGIRGTDTQY
>TRBJ1-2|once|TRBV10-3
AIRDSAANYGYT
>TRBJ1-2|NA|TRBV2
ASRPRGLWNGYT
>TRBJ1-6|NA|TRBV19
ASSISDSPLH
>TRBJ1-2|NA|TRBV2
ASSGGNYGYT
>TRBJ2-5|NA|TRBV18
ASSSGGPETQY
>TRBJ2-5|once|TRBV19
ASRAGTDLRIQETQY
>TRBJ1-2|NA|TRBV9
ASSLGTGGGSPYGYT
>TRBJ1-1|NA|TRBV5-5
ASSLDRGAEAF
>TRBJ2-3|few|TRBV1
TSSQGQGALRTQY
>TRBJ2-7|NA|TRBV5-1
ASSGGANYEQY
>TRBJ2-1|NA|TRBV19
ASSILAGVAYNEQF
>TRBJ1-3|NA|TRBV12-3/TRBV12-4
ASSSSGRNTIY
>TRBJ1-2|few|TRBV3-1/TRBV3-2
ASSPGQGNYGYT
>TRBJ2-3|once|TRBV21-1
ASSPTSGDTDTQY
>TRBJ1-1|NA|TRBV23-1
ASSQSGEGRTEAF
>TRBJ1-4|NA|TRBV5-1
ASSLISGEKLF
>TRBJ1-2|NA|TRBV25-1
ASSEGQAGNYGYT
>TRBJ1-3|NA|TRBV10-2
ASRVSLTPSSGNTIY
>TRBJ2-3|NA|TRBV6-5
ASSYASGGPDTQY
>TRBJ1-1|NA|TRBV7-3
ASSLTTGNTEAF
>TRBJ2-4|NA|TRBV4-1
ASSLDAGPLLAKNIQY
>TRBJ2-3|NA|TRBV10-1
ASSEAGDGMSTQY
>TRBJ2-7|few|TRBV5-1
ASSSWAGTPYYEQY
>TRBJ2-2|NA|TRBV7-3
ASSTLADTGELF
>TRBJ2-7|few|TRBV5-1
ASSDRDTTSYEQY
>TRBJ1-6|many|TRBV6-4
ASSDREQHSPLH
>TRBJ2-6|NA|TRBV5-6
ASSLQGTGANVLT
>TRBJ2-5|NA|TRBV9
ASSVGSTAKETQY
>TRBJ1-1|NA|TRBV19
ASSIKRGQGLQKAF
>TRBJ1-1|NA|TRBV5-6
ASSTLGRGDTEAF